The present TCR beta chain was sequenced within a study of Tregs in tolerant kidney transplant recipients. The study, taken as a whole, reports: Changing PCR primers prevented nucleotide comparison between some patients' samples.

This CDR3 comprises 15 residues. The V gene end was trimmed by 3 bases and the J gene end by 2 bases; junction bases not matched to a gene: 5. Germline V CDR1 and CDR2: LGHNA, YNFKEQ. Related graft donors supplied nonmyeloablative bone marrow transplants, and mixed chimerism was transient. Thawed PBMCs were FACS-sorted into unstimulated CD4+CD25+CD127- regulatory T cells, CD4+CD25- non-regulatory cells, CD4 and CD8 cells. Concerning this clone: What it binds is not known. Read sequence stops 3 residues before the CDR3 end, and the germline J gene provides the missing end.

Repertoires were generated with immunoSEQ multiplex PCR, while TCRdb's copy carries only in-frame clones and drops some. The sample's table shows 13,000 to 15,000 clones. The sample consisted of CD8+ T cells from blood (PBMCs), taken 6 months after the transplant. The TCR comes from a human patient who received a combined kidney and bone marrow transplant. Some of the T cells may derive from the graft donor. The chain has TRBV4-2 and TRBJ2-7; 9 bases map to TRBD1. Partial CDR3 DNA: TGTGCCAGCAGCCATCCGGGACAGGGTCCCTACGAG. Encoded protein: CASSHPGQGPYE. The entire CDR3 protein is CASSHPGQGPYEQYF.